This TCR beta chain was identified during a study of blood T cell repertoires in COVID-19. Study information: T cells, B-cell-depleted T cells, or PBMCs provided the cDNA or gDNA that served as material.

The CDR3 covers 15 residues. CDR1 is SGHTA, CDR2 FQGTGA, per germline. J lost 4 bases, V lost 5 bases, and 10 bases had no gene match. Original processing methods: Reference gene primer amplification gave estimated nucleated cell counts. Method: immunoSEQ multiplex PCR; TCRdb's copy keeps in-frame clones and lacks some. Clone size and the V and J calls come from that table; the DNA yielded D and trimming. The data show over 95,000 clones, about 84% seen once. The chain couples TRBV7-3 to TRBJ1-2; 7 positions agree with TRBD1. The sample was peripheral blood. The sequence derives from a man in his fifties or sixties with acute or convalescent COVID-19. CDR3 loop: CASSPYRDSAYGYTF. DNA for the CDR3: TGTGCCAGCAGCCCCTACCGGGACAGTGCCTATGGCTACACCTTC.